This entry lists 14 T cell receptor beta chains sequenced from one sample in a study of response to subunit inactivated influenza vaccine. TCRdb analysed the RT-PCR reads with MiXCR anew, one entry per CDR3 protein. The sample lists roughly 700,000 distinct CDR3 sequences; around 16% were seen once. The sample was PBMCs from blood, taken about 13 days after vaccination. These receptor sequences come from a man between 45 and 60 years old who received an inactivated influenza vaccine.

The chain links TRBV7-8 to TRBJ2-3; D possibly uses TRBD1 or TRBD2 (5 bases each). There are 15 residues in the CDR3. V was pared by 5 bases and J by 2 bases, with 14 bases between. Germline lookup yields CDR1 SGHVS and CDR2 FQNEAQ. The CDR3 loop reads CASSPLRGSTDTQYF. The CDR3 region has the DNA TGTGCCAGCAGCCCCCTGAGGGGTTCCACAGATACGCAGTATTTT.

This clonotype was seen a handful of times. The chain is built from TRBV7-2 and TRBJ1-2, with D possibly being TRBD1 (5 bases). V lost 7 bases, J lost 4 bases, and 13 bases lay in between. CDR1 and CDR2 (germline): SGHTA, FQGNSA. The CDR3 consists of 13 residues. The CDR3 loop reads CASTSGVLYGYTF. The CDR3 DNA sequence: TGTGCCAGCACCTCGGGGGTACTCTATGGCTACACCTTC.

The J gene is TRBJ2-6, the V gene TRBV4-3, with 8 bases lining up with TRBD1. The V gene end was trimmed by 4 bases and the J gene end by 2 bases; junction bases not matched to a gene: 4. The CDR3 spans 16 residues. Germline V CDR1 and CDR2: LGHNA, YSLEER. CDR3 residues: CASSRSGGTGANVLTF. Here the CDR3 DNA reads TGCGCCAGCAGCCGGTCAGGGGGCACTGGGGCCAACGTCCTGACTTTC.

The chain uses TRBV6-2 or TRBV6-3 and TRBJ2-1; 8 bases fit TRBD1. Germline CDR1 is MNHEY and CDR2 is SVGEGT. The CDR3 consists of 16 residues. V shed 2 bases, J shed 0 bases, and the junction held 3 bases outside the gene matches. CDR3 in amino acids: CASSYLGQGSYNEQFF. The CDR3, as DNA: TGTGCCAGCAGTTACCTCGGACAGGGCTCCTACAATGAGCAGTTCTTC.

This rearrangement joins TRBV7-8 to TRBJ2-3; no reliable D call. The germline V gene has CDR1 SGHVS and CDR2 FQNEAQ. Trimming pared 8 bases from V and 2 bases from J, leaving 8 bases between. This CDR3 region has 12 residues. The CDR3 here is CASLRDTDTQYF. In DNA, the CDR3 is TGTGCCAGCCTCAGAGACACAGATACGCAGTATTTT.

This clonotype was seen ten or more times. This chain links TRBV11-2 with TRBJ2-5; maybe TRBD1 (6 bases). Germline CDR1 and CDR2: SGHAT and FQNNGV. CDR3 length: 14 residues. V lost 1 base and J lost 5, with 11 bases in between. CDR3 amino acids: CASSLGQGIETQYF. CDR3 DNA: TGTGCCAGCAGCTTAGGGCAGGGGATCGAGACCCAGTACTTC.

This clonotype has ten or more counts. V gene TRBV6-1 combines with J gene TRBJ2-7; TRBD1 aligns across 9 bases. V dropped 6 bases and J dropped 5; count of bases not matched to a gene: 8. The germline V gene encodes CDR1 MNHNS and CDR2 SASEGT. The length of the CDR3 is 14 residues. CDR3 amino acids: CASSSGRTGDEQYF. CDR3 DNA sequence: TGTGCCAGCAGCTCCGGCCGGACAGGGGACGAGCAGTACTTC.

This clonotype appeared many times. The chain couples TRBV5-1 to TRBJ2-3; D unresolved. The germline V and J ends were trimmed by 1 base and 1 base, with 7 bases remaining between them. Germline V gene data show CDR1 as SGHRS and CDR2 as YFSETQ. The CDR3 has 14 residues. CDR3 nucleotide sequence: TGCGCCAGCAGCTTGAGCCCTGGCACAGATACGCAGTATTTT. The encoded protein is CASSLSPGTDTQYF. The whole variable domain, filled in from reference TRBV5-1 and TRBJ2-3, reads KAGVTQTPRYLIKTRGQQVTLSCSPISGHRSVSWYQQTPGQGLQFLFEYFSETQRNKGNFPGRFSGRQFSNSRSEMNVSTLELGDSALYLCASSLSPGTDTQYFGPGTRLTVL.

The rearrangement joins TRBV9 to TRBJ2-3; 12 bases agree with TRBD2. The CDR3 is 16 amino acids. The V and J ends lost 4 bases and 2 bases, in that order; junction bases with no gene match: 5. Per germline, CDR1 SGDLS and CDR2 YYNGEE. For the CDR3, the DNA is TGTGCCAGCAGCATAGGACTAGCGGGACCCACAGATACGCAGTATTTT. Encoded protein: CASSIGLAGPTDTQYF.

The CDR3 DNA reads TGTGCCAGCAGGCGACAGTCGAACACTGAAGCTTTCTTT. It yields the protein CASRRQSNTEAFF. The chain has TRBV7-9 and TRBJ1-1; D possibly corresponds to TRBD1 (5 bases). The CDR3 has 13 residues. V lost 6 bases and J 1 base, leaving 9 bases between the germline ends. From germline, CDR1 is SEHNR and CDR2 FQNEAQ (reference sequence). Complete variable domain (other parts from reference TRBV7-9 and TRBJ1-1): DTGVSQNPRHKITKRGQNVTFRCDPISEHNRLYWYRQTLGQGPEFLTYFQNEAQLEKSRLLSDRFSAERPKGSFSTLEIQRTEQGDSAMYLCASRRQSNTEAFFGQGTRLTVV.

This clonotype was recorded a few times. The CDR3 DNA reads TGTGCCATCAGGAGAACTAGCGGGGTTAGCGGGGAGCTGTTTTTT. Protein sequence: CAIRRTSGVSGELFF. The chain employs TRBV10-3 and TRBJ2-2, with 10 bases identical to TRBD2. The CDR3 runs 15 residues. Per the germline V gene, CDR1 is ENHRY and CDR2 is SYGVKD. The V segment lost 6 bases and the J segment 7 bases; nucleotides outside the gene matches: 8.

V gene TRBV6-1 combines with J gene TRBJ1-1; 7 nucleotides agree with TRBD1. The CDR3 is 15 amino acids. With V trimmed by 5 bases and J by 4 bases, 10 bases remained unmatched. Germline V gives CDR1 MNHNS, CDR2 SASEGT. CDR3 protein: CASSPDRVRGTEAFF. DNA for the CDR3: TGTGCCAGCAGTCCCGACAGGGTCAGGGGCACTGAAGCTTTCTTT.

This rearrangement joins TRBV4-2 to TRBJ1-5; 12 bases match TRBD1. This CDR3 region has 18 residues. Germline lookup yields CDR1 LGHNA and CDR2 YNFKEQ. Trimming cost V 1 base and J 1 base; bases outside gene matches: 5. The CDR3 protein is CASSQGRGQGASNQPQHF. The CDR3 DNA reads TGTGCCAGCAGCCAAGGTCGGGGACAGGGGGCAAGCAATCAGCCCCAGCATTTT.

The chain couples TRBV27 to TRBJ1-1; D is uncertain. Trimming took off 2 bases at V and 4 bases at J, with 11 bases between the two ends. CDR1 and CDR2 from the germline V gene are MNHEY and SMNVEV (reference sequence). The CDR3 contains 14 residues. In nucleotides, the CDR3 is TGTGCCAGCAGTTTAGAGGGTTTCGCCACTGAAGCTTTCTTT. Its protein is CASSLEGFATEAFF.